What follows describes a single T cell receptor (beta chain). The antigen is not known. PCR involved 60 Vbeta and 13 Jbeta primers. Generated by immunoSEQ multiplex PCR, the TCRdb table keeps only in-frame clones and is missing some. This table holds some 180,000 clones, around 83% found once. This entry is derived from a study of cytomegalovirus exposure and HLA in healthy donors. Whole-study context: Earlier sequencing of some 180 million T cells yielded 95 million to 120 million unique TCR beta sequences. Study outcomes and limitations: Apart from CMV serostatus, no immune exposure information was available.

The sample was PBMCs. The TCR sequence derives from a man aged 25-40 years in good health and CMV-seropositive.

The DNA for the CDR3 is TGTGCCAGCAGCTTGTTTGGGCTCTCCTACGAGCAGTACTTC. Its translation: CASSLFGLSYEQYF. This sequence joins TRBV5-5 and TRBJ2-7; unclear D gene. The germline V gene has CDR1 SGHKS and CDR2 YYEKEE (reference sequence). The V gene lost 1 base and the J gene lost 0 bases, with 8 bases spanning the gap. The CDR3 contains 14 residues.